The clone carrying this T cell receptor beta chain was observed many times. Its antigen is currently unknown. A universal primer site and UMIs were added as TCR cDNA was made by 5'RACE template switching. TCRdb processed the 5' RACE reads anew with MiXCR; each CDR3 protein has one entry. The table has about 74,000 distinct CDR3 sequences, around 7% seen once. J lost 2 bases, V lost 11 bases, and 7 bases had no gene match. Germline V lookup: CDR1 SEHNR, CDR2 FQNEAQ (reference sequence). This CDR3 is 13 amino acids long. The entry originates in a study of T cells after yellow fever vaccination. Broader study findings: Clones that expanded after primary vaccination mostly reappeared after the booster (roughly 95% CD4, 88% CD8). The CD4 and CD8 compartments had a small share of their clonotypes in common.

The sequenced sample was CD8+ T cells sorted from PBMCs, obtained more than 4 days after the first yellow fever vaccination. This chain uses TRBV7-9 with TRBJ2-3; 7 bases map to TRBD1. The TCR sequence derives from a man between 18 and 29 years old who received the YFV17D yellow fever vaccine. The DNA of the CDR3 is TGTGCCGGGCTGAGGGGGCCCACAGATACGCAGTATTTT. This sequence encodes CAGLRGPTDTQYF.